This TCR beta chain appears in the sequencing data of a study of blood T cell repertoires in COVID-19. Study information: Sample material is recorded as cDNA or gDNA derived from T cells, B-cell-depleted T cells, or PBMCs.

V shed 4 bases and J 7 bases; nucleotides not matched to a gene: 6. Looked up from germline, CDR1 is SGHNT and CDR2 is YYREEE (reference sequence). The CDR3 is 13 amino acids. Per the authors' pipeline: Amplified reference gene primers provided the basis for estimating nucleated cell counts. The assay was immunoSEQ multiplex PCR, and TCRdb's table has in-frame clones only and misses some. V, J and clone size were drawn from that table, and D and trimming were deduced from the DNA. The table has just under 350,000 clones, around 86% seen once. The J gene is TRBJ1-2, the V gene TRBV5-4; 8 bases line up with TRBD1. This TCR was recovered from a woman aged 50 to 65 with COVID-19, enrolled during active disease. The sequencing input was peripheral blood. The CDR3 coding sequence is TGTGCCAGCAGCACAGGGGGTTACCTTGGCTACACCTTC. It encodes CASSTGGYLGYTF.